The 21 T cell receptor beta chains below all came from one sample that was sequenced in a study of blood T cell repertoires in COVID-19. Here immunoSEQ multiplex PCR was the method, and the copy in TCRdb shows in-frame clones only, minus some. The sample contains approximately 490,000 clones, around nine tenths of which appear only once. The specimen was PBMCs or T cells enriched from blood (not recorded which). These receptors all come from an older woman who had recovered from COVID-19.

In its sample, this clone was seen a few times. This chain joins TRBV30 and TRBJ1-1; no clear D gene. Trimming cost V 3 bases and J 1 base, with 9 bases left between them. CDR3 length: 13 residues. CDR1 is GTSNPN and CDR2 is SVGIG in the germline V gene (reference sequence). CDR3 in DNA: TGTGCCTGGAGCACGCAGGAGAACACTGAAGCTTTCTTT. This encodes CAWSTQENTEAFF.

The chain joins TRBV19 to TRBJ1-5; D gene uncertain. V dropped 5 bases and J dropped 0 bases, with 17 bases sitting between them. The CDR3 is 17 amino acids. The germline V gene encodes CDR1 LNHDA and CDR2 SQIVND (reference sequence). The CDR3 bases are TGTGCCAGTAGTCCTTTGATAAGCGGGTCTAGCAATCAGCCCCAGCATTTT. It yields the protein CASSPLISGSSNQPQHF.

The chain has TRBV15 and TRBJ1-3; 8 nucleotides line up with TRBD1. CDR1 LNHNV and CDR2 YYDKDF come from the germline V gene (reference sequence). There are 20 residues in the CDR3. J lost 0 bases, V lost 0 bases, and 13 bases had no gene match. The CDR3 reads CATSRDRLMGTGVSGNTIYF. The CDR3 DNA is TGTGCCACCAGCAGAGATAGGTTGATGGGGACAGGCGTCTCTGGAAACACCATATATTTT.

V usage is TRBV18 and J usage is TRBJ1-6, with D possibly TRBD1 on 5 matching bases. Trimming cost V 3 bases and J 6 bases, with 15 bases left between them. Germline V gene data show CDR1 as KGHSH and CDR2 as LQKENI. The CDR3 is 16 residues long. In nucleotides, the CDR3 is TGTGCCAGCTCACCCTTCGGGGGTGGGGGTAATTCACCCCTCCACTTT. Its protein product is CASSPFGGGGNSPLHF.

This sequence joins TRBV18 and TRBJ1-1; TRBD1 matches 8 bases. The CDR3 runs 14 residues. Germline V CDR1 and CDR2: KGHSH, LQKENI. J gave up 6 bases and V 6 bases, and 9 bases lay outside the gene matches. Written as DNA, the CDR3 is TGTGCCAGCTCCCTAGACAGGGGCGTAGCTGAAGCTTTCTTT. It translates to CASSLDRGVAEAFF.

The chain is built from TRBV5-1 and TRBJ2-4; D is unresolved. The germline V gene encodes CDR1 SGHRS and CDR2 YFSETQ. Trimming removed 1 base at V and 0 bases at J, with 8 bases between. The CDR3 is 15 amino acids. CDR3: CASSLTSLAKNIQYF. As DNA, the CDR3 is TGCGCCAGCAGCTTGACCAGTTTAGCCAAAAACATTCAGTACTTC.

The chain links TRBV4-1 to TRBJ1-1; TRBD1 aligns across 7 bases. Trimming cost V 5 bases and J 0 bases; bases outside gene matches: 12. Germline V gene sequence: CDR1 MGHRA, CDR2 YSYEKL. The CDR3 has 17 residues. CDR3 coding DNA: TGCGCCAGCAGCTTTCGACAGGGAGAGCCGATGAACACTGAAGCTTTCTTT. This gives the protein CASSFRQGEPMNTEAFF.

The V gene is TRBV2, the J gene TRBJ1-2; D is perhaps TRBD1 (6 bases). CDR3 length: 14 amino acids. Between the trimmed V and J ends, which lost 3 bases and 2 bases, there was a span of 10 bases. CDR1 is SNHLY and CDR2 is FYNNEI in the germline V gene. CDR3 amino acids: CASSDQGRNYGYTF. DNA for the CDR3: TGTGCCAGCAGTGATCAGGGGCGCAACTATGGCTACACCTTC.

The chain has TRBV13 and TRBJ1-1; D call uncertain. Germline V gene sequence: CDR1 PRHDT, CDR2 FYEKMQ (reference sequence). This CDR3 contains 16 residues. The germline V and J ends were trimmed by 4 bases and 0 bases, with 15 bases remaining between them. CDR3 bases: TGTGCCAGCAGCTCGCGGGAGGGAGGGATGAACACTGAAGCTTTCTTT. It is translated as CASSSREGGMNTEAFF.

The CDR3 sequence is CASTSRLAGVDEQFF. Here the CDR3 DNA reads TGTGCCAGCACCTCAAGGCTAGCGGGAGTGGATGAGCAGTTCTTC. The chain links TRBV5-8 to TRBJ2-1; the match to TRBD2 covers 10 bases. Germline V gives CDR1 SGHTS, CDR2 YDEGEE. The CDR3 is 15 residues long. Losses at the gene ends were 6 bases for V and 8 bases for J; bases not matched to a gene: 11.

The rearrangement links TRBV7-2 to TRBJ2-3, with 9 bases lining up with TRBD2. The CDR3 runs to 13 residues. V shed 5 bases, J shed 14 bases, and the junction held 11 bases outside the gene matches. Germline CDR1 SGHTA, CDR2 FQGNSA. CDR3 DNA sequence: TGTGCCAGCAGCCCTGGTAGGGGGACTAGCACGTATTTT. It encodes CASSPGRGTSTYF.

The rearrangement links TRBV24-1 to TRBJ2-5; no firm D call. The CDR3 covers 14 residues. Germline lookup yields CDR1 KGHDR and CDR2 SFDVKD. Between the trimmed V and J ends, which lost 2 bases and 5 bases, there was a span of 11 bases. CDR3 residues: CATSDSALTETQYF. The CDR3 DNA reads TGTGCCACCAGTGATTCGGCCCTGACTGAGACCCAGTACTTC.

The rearrangement uses TRBV24-1 and TRBJ1-5; no clear D. From germline, CDR1 is KGHDR and CDR2 SFDVKD. The CDR3 totals 12 residues. The V and J ends lost 6 bases and 1 base respectively, with 3 bases between them. The CDR3 DNA sequence: TGTGCCACCAGTACAAGCAATCAGCCCCAGCATTTT. Translated, it gives CATSTSNQPQHF.

A few counts support this clone. The rearrangement uses TRBV7-2 and TRBJ2-2; D is perhaps TRBD1 (5 bases). Trimming cost V 0 bases and J 5 bases, with 10 bases left between them. Germline V gives CDR1 SGHTA, CDR2 FQGNSA. CDR3 size: 15 residues. In DNA form, the CDR3 reads TGTGCCAGCAGCTTAGCGGGGCCGCGGACCGGGGAGCTGTTTTTT. Its protein product is CASSLAGPRTGELFF. Supplemented by reference TRBV7-2 and TRBJ2-2, the full variable domain reads GAGVSQSPSNKVTEKGKDVELRCDPISGHTALYWYRQSLGQGLEFLIYFQGNSAPDKSGLPSDRFSAERTGGSVSTLTIQRTQQEDSAVYLCASSLAGPRTGELFFGEGSRLTVL.

The rearrangement links TRBV5-1 to TRBJ1-1; D may be TRBD1 (5 bases). Germline CDR1 is SGHRS and CDR2 is YFSETQ. The ends were cut back, 4 bases at V and 0 bases at J, with 22 bases in the middle. The CDR3 is made up of 18 amino acids. The chain's CDR3 is CASSALGTTVGLNTEAFF. For the CDR3, the DNA is TGCGCCAGCAGCGCGTTGGGGACTACAGTGGGGTTGAACACTGAAGCTTTCTTT.

This clone was found once. The chain employs TRBV21-1 and TRBJ2-7; the table gives TRBD2 as D, unverified against the DNA. TRBV21-1 is a documented pseudogene. The CDR3 is 16 residues long. Here the CDR3 reads CASSKEEGWSSYEQYV. CDR3 bases: TGTGCCAGCAGCAAAGAGGAGGGCTGGAGCTCCTACGAGCAGTACGTC.

The rearrangement links TRBV7-8 to TRBJ1-4, with 11 bases matching TRBD1. Trimming at V came to 5 bases and at J to 8 bases, leaving 10 bases not matched to a gene. Germline CDR1 is SGHVS and CDR2 is FQNEAQ. The CDR3 covers 16 residues. CDR3 in DNA: TGTGCCAGCAGCAGAACCCGGGACAGGGGGAACGAAAAACTGTTTTTT. Its translation: CASSRTRDRGNEKLFF. Drawing the rest from reference TRBV7-8 and TRBJ1-4, the complete variable domain is GAGVSQSPRYKVAKRGQDVALRCDPISGHVSLFWYQQALGQGPEFLTYFQNEAQLDKSGLPSDRFFAERPEGSVSTLKIQRTQQEDSAVYLCASSRTRDRGNEKLFFGSGTQLSVL.

This chain uses TRBV9 with TRBJ2-3; TRBD1 agrees at 9 bases. Germline V gene lookup returns CDR1 SGDLS and CDR2 YYNGEE. V was pared by 3 bases and J by 2 bases, with 7 bases of the junction left unmatched. The CDR3 runs to 16 residues. The CDR3 region is CASSGTTGGVTDTQYF. Written as DNA, the CDR3 is TGTGCCAGCAGCGGGACCACAGGGGGCGTCACAGATACGCAGTATTTT. The entire variable domain, with the rest obtained from reference TRBV9 and TRBJ2-3, is as follows: DSGVTQTPKHLITATGQRVTLRCSPRSGDLSVYWYQQSLDQGLQFLIQYYNGEERAKGNILERFSAQQFPDLHSELNLSSLELGDSALYFCASSGTTGGVTDTQYFGPGTRLTVL.

The table lists this clone with a count of one. CDR3 residues: CSASDRPNTEAFF. In DNA form, the CDR3 reads TGCAGCGCTTCGGACAGGCCGAACACTGAAGCTTTCTTT. The genes are TRBV29-1 and TRBJ1-1, with 7 nucleotides matching TRBD1. The CDR3 length is 13 residues. From germline, CDR1 is SQVTM and CDR2 ANQGSEA. J lost 1 base, V lost 7 bases, and 6 bases had no gene match.

The chain carries TRBV7-2 and TRBJ1-3, with D tentatively TRBD1 (6 bases). V was clipped by 1 base and J by 6 bases, with 13 bases between them. The CDR3 spans 15 residues. Germline V gives CDR1 SGHTA, CDR2 FQGNSA. The CDR3 coding sequence is TGTGCCAGCAGCTTAGGGCGGCAGGGGACAAACACCATATATTTT. This codes for CASSLGRQGTNTIYF.

V usage is TRBV5-1 and J usage is TRBJ2-3; D is perhaps TRBD1 (8 bases). With 4 bases removed from V and 1 base from J, the gap between germline ends came to 16 bases. The germline V gene encodes CDR1 SGHRS and CDR2 YFSETQ. The CDR3 consists of 16 residues. The CDR3 here is CASSPQGAGGTDTQYF. The CDR3 region has the DNA TGCGCCAGCAGCCCCCAGGGGGCGGGGGGCACAGATACGCAGTATTTT.